The 23 T cell receptor beta chains presented below share a single source sample, sequenced in a study of regulatory T cells in long-lasting Graves disease. As to time point: persistent/refractory GD, antithyroid drugs over 5 years with positive TRAb. Isolated PBMC RNA provided the starting material for the TCR library. Arm-PCR of CDR3 regions and iRepertoire HTBI primers were the basis on which TCR beta libraries were built. TCRdb analysed the multiplex PCR reads with MiXCR anew, one entry per CDR3 protein. The sample contains approximately 400,000 distinct CDR3 sequences, less than 25% of which appear only once. This sample comprised peripheral blood mononuclear cells (PBMCs), obtained when the disease was refractory, from a patient treated with antithyroid drugs. Receptor source: a female donor with Graves disease.

Many counts were recorded for this clonotype. This rearrangement joins TRBV18 to TRBJ2-5; D call uncertain. This CDR3 has 11 amino acids. CDR1 is KGHSH, CDR2 LQKENI, per germline. V lost 5 bases to trimming and J lost 3 bases, with 4 bases between them. CDR3 nucleotides: TGTGCCAGCTCAGGCAAAGAGACCCAGTACTTC. Translating it yields CASSGKETQYF.

The rearrangement links TRBV24-1 to TRBJ2-2; 8 bases are shared with TRBD2. Germline CDR1 is KGHDR and CDR2 is SFDVKD. Trimming at V came to 10 bases and at J to 6 bases, leaving 3 bases not matched to a gene. The CDR3 sequence is 12 residues long. As DNA, the CDR3 is TGTGCCACTGTCGGGGGGGCCGGGGAGCTGTTTTTT. Its protein is CATVGGAGELFF.

The J gene is TRBJ1-5, the V gene TRBV15, with D unresolved. Germline CDR1 is LNHNV and CDR2 is YYDKDF (reference sequence). V was cut by 3 bases and J by 4 bases, with 7 bases left in between. CDR3 length: 13 residues. CDR3 loop: CATSRTANQPQHF. CDR3 bases: TGTGCCACCAGCAGGACGGCAAATCAGCCCCAGCATTTT.

This clonotype was counted between two and nine times. The V call is TRBV6-1, the J call TRBJ2-3; 10 bases fit TRBD2. The CDR3 spans 20 residues. Per germline, CDR1 MNHNS and CDR2 SASEGT. The trim removed 6 bases at V and 5 bases at J, leaving 23 bases unmatched. The CDR3 DNA follows: TGTGCCAGCAGATCACCGGGACTTACTAGCGGGATCGGTAGGAAAGATACGCAGTATTTT. This sequence encodes CASRSPGLTSGIGRKDTQYF.

In its sample, this clonotype was seen a few times. The rearrangement uses TRBV6-5 and TRBJ1-5; D not resolved. The CDR3 has 13 amino acids. Trimming took off 4 bases at V and 4 bases at J, with 8 bases between the two ends. Per germline, CDR1 MNHEY and CDR2 SVGAGI. The CDR3 DNA reads TGTGCCAGCAGTTTTGGGCAGAATCAGCCCCAGCATTTT. Translation: CASSFGQNQPQHF.

J is TRBJ2-5 and V is TRBV4-3; no clear D. V shed 0 bases and J shed 5 bases, with 7 bases lying between them. Germline CDR1 LGHNA, CDR2 YSLEER. There are 13 residues in the CDR3. The CDR3: CASSQDYGETQYF. CDR3 nucleotides: TGCGCCAGCAGCCAAGACTACGGGGAGACCCAGTACTTC.

This clonotype was seen ten or more times. The gene calls are TRBV7-3 and TRBJ1-2, with no clear D. The CDR3 spans 18 residues. Germline V gene sequence: CDR1 SGHTA, CDR2 FQGTGA. V was shortened by 1 base and J by 6 bases, with 24 bases between the two germline ends. The DNA of the CDR3 is TGTGCCAGCAGCTTAATCCCCGGGGAACGGTTCTGCCGGGATGGCTACACCTTC. Encoded protein: CASSLIPGERFCRDGYTF.

This clonotype appeared many times. The chain employs TRBV28 and TRBJ2-7; TRBD1 might be the D (5 bases). V was shortened by 6 bases and J by 6 bases, with 21 bases between the two germline ends. The germline CDR1 and CDR2 sequences are MDHEN and SYDVKM. This CDR3 has 15 residues. The CDR3, as DNA: TGTGCCAGCAGCACCCCCGGGCAGGGAAGGAGCGAGCAGTACTTC. Its translation is CASSTPGQGRSEQYF.

This clonotype was counted many times. CDR3 in amino acids: CASSTAGKTQYF. In DNA, the CDR3 is TGTGCCAGCAGCACCGCAGGCAAGACCCAGTACTTC. This chain uses TRBV7-8 with TRBJ2-5; D gene ambiguous. Germline V gives CDR1 SGHVS, CDR2 FQNEAQ. V was cut by 5 bases and J by 6 bases, with 10 bases left in between. CDR3 length: 12 amino acids.

Ten or more counts support this clonotype. This rearrangement joins TRBV12-3 or TRBV12-4 to TRBJ1-2; D perhaps matches TRBD1 (6 bases). The V and J ends lost 7 bases and 6 bases respectively, with 24 bases between them. The CDR3 covers 16 residues. The CDR3 reads CASTLGASRGIHGYTF. CDR3 DNA: TGTGCCAGCACCCTGGGGGCGTCGAGGGGGATTCATGGCTACACCTTC.

The V and J genes are TRBV12-3 or TRBV12-4 and TRBJ1-3; 7 bases align to TRBD1. The CDR3 sequence is 14 residues long. V lost 6 bases to trimming and J lost 1 base; unmatched junction nucleotides: 3. In DNA, the CDR3 is TGTGCCAGCAGCCAGGGGGTTTCTGGAAACACCATATATTTT. It encodes CASSQGVSGNTIYF.

The genes are TRBV19 and TRBJ2-7, with a possible D match to TRBD1 (5 bases). V was trimmed by 6 bases and J by 5 bases, leaving 17 bases between them. This CDR3 is built from 14 residues. The germline V gene encodes CDR1 LNHDA and CDR2 SQIVND (reference sequence). As DNA, the CDR3 is TGTGCCAGTAGCACAGGCGTAAACTTGGACGAGCAGTACTTC. This sequence encodes CASSTGVNLDEQYF.

This clonotype occurred many times. The V gene is TRBV12-3 or TRBV12-4, the J gene TRBJ1-3; 7 bases line up with TRBD1. V shed 1 base and J 5 bases; nucleotides not matched to a gene: 8. The CDR3 has 16 amino acids. The CDR3 DNA follows: TGTGCCAGCAGTTTAGGACGACAGGGAAGAAGAAACACCATATATTTT. This encodes CASSLGRQGRRNTIYF.

This clonotype was recorded a few times. The chain employs TRBV20-1 and TRBJ1-5, with a possible D match to TRBD1 (5 bases). V lost 1 base and J 1 base, leaving 8 bases between the germline ends. The CDR3 is made up of 14 amino acids. CDR1 DFQATT and CDR2 SNEGSKA come from the germline V gene (reference sequence). The CDR3, as DNA: TGCAGTGCTAGAGGAGGGGTGAGCAATCAGCCCCAGCATTTT. It specifies CSARGGVSNQPQHF.

This clonotype has only a few counts. J is TRBJ1-5 and V is TRBV20-1; D is uncertain. V was trimmed by 5 bases and J by 0 bases, leaving 5 bases between them. CDR3 size: 12 residues. From germline, CDR1 is DFQATT and CDR2 SNEGSKA (reference sequence). The CDR3 nucleotides read TGCAGTGCTGGCAGTAGCAATCAGCCCCAGCATTTT. This translates into CSAGSSNQPQHF.

The chain recombines TRBV5-1 with TRBJ1-6; no clear D gene. Germline V CDR1 and CDR2: SGHRS, YFSETQ. This CDR3 contains 13 residues. V lost 0 bases to trimming and J lost 8 bases, with 6 bases between them. In DNA form, the CDR3 reads TGCGCCAGCAGCTTGGTTGAGGATTCACCCCTCCACTTT. Amino acid sequence: CASSLVEDSPLHF.

The rearrangement joins TRBV20-1 to TRBJ2-1, with no clear D. The V and J ends lost 3 bases and 4 bases respectively, with 10 bases between them. Germline V gene data show CDR1 as DFQATT and CDR2 as SNEGSKA (reference sequence). This CDR3 is built from 13 residues. CDR3 bases: TGCAGTGCTAGTAAAGGGTCTTACAATGAGCAGTTCTTC. This gives the protein CSASKGSYNEQFF.

The chain couples TRBV7-2 to TRBJ2-2; 10 bases map to TRBD2. V gave up 1 base and J gave up 4 bases; unmatched junction bases: 9. Germline-derived CDR1 and CDR2 are SGHTA and FQGNSA. The CDR3 totals 18 residues. CDR3 residues: CASSLVASGRSGTGELFF. CDR3 in DNA: TGTGCCAGCAGCTTAGTCGCTAGCGGGAGATCGGGCACCGGGGAGCTGTTTTTT.

The J gene is TRBJ1-1, the V gene TRBV18; a possible D gene is TRBD1 (6 bases). CDR3 length: 15 amino acids. CDR1 and CDR2 (germline): KGHSH, LQKENI. Deletions cut 3 bases from V and 1 base from J, with 12 bases between. CDR3 nucleotide sequence: TGTGCCAGCTCACCCCGGGGGGCAGAGAACACTGAAGCTTTCTTT. It encodes CASSPRGAENTEAFF.

This clonotype has a count of ten or more. The J gene is TRBJ2-7, the V gene TRBV11-3, with TRBD1 matching 7 bases. CDR1 and CDR2 from the germline V gene are SGHNT and YENEEA. Trimming at V came to 4 bases and at J to 1 base, leaving 7 bases not matched to a gene. The CDR3 consists of 15 residues. The CDR3 DNA reads as TGTGCCAGCAGCTCAAGGACAGGCCCATCCTACGAGCAGTACTTC. Encoded protein: CASSSRTGPSYEQYF.

This clonotype was seen more than once but under ten times. The CDR3 is CASSTRQNPNTEAFF. CDR3 bases: TGTGCCAGCAGCACAAGACAGAATCCGAACACTGAAGCTTTCTTT. The chain carries TRBV7-9 and TRBJ1-1, with D possibly being TRBD1 (5 bases). Germline V lookup: CDR1 SEHNR, CDR2 FQNEAQ (reference sequence). This CDR3 region has 15 residues. Trimming took 5 bases from V and 1 from J, leaving 14 bases between them.

The rearrangement uses TRBV12-3 or TRBV12-4 and TRBJ1-1; D is ambiguous. Trimming left V 6 bases short and J 4 bases short, with 12 bases between. The CDR3 spans 13 residues. CDR3 amino acids: CASSPRQATEAFF. DNA of the CDR3: TGTGCCAGCAGCCCCCGACAAGCCACTGAAGCTTTCTTT.

This clonotype showed up just a few times. This chain links TRBV6-5 with TRBJ2-5; 7 bases fit TRBD1. CDR1 and CDR2 (germline): MNHEY, SVGAGI. The CDR3 length is 14 residues. V shed 4 bases, J shed 4 bases, and the junction held 6 bases outside the gene matches. The CDR3 sequence is CASSSDRAGETQYF. The CDR3 DNA reads TGTGCCAGCAGTTCCGACAGGGCGGGAGAGACCCAGTACTTC.